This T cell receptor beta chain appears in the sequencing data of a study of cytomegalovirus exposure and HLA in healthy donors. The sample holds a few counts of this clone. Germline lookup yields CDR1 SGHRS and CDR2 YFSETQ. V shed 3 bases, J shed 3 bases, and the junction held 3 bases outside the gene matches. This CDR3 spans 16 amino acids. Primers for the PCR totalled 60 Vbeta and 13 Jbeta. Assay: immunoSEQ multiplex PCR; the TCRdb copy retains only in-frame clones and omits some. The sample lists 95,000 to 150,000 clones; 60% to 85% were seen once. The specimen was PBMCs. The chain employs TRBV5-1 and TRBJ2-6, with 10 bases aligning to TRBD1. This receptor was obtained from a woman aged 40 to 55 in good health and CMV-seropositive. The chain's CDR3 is CASSWTGGGGANVLTF. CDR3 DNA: TGCGCCAGCAGCTGGACAGGGGGTGGTGGGGCCAACGTCCTGACTTTC. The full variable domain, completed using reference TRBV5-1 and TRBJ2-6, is KAGVTQTPRYLIKTRGQQVTLSCSPISGHRSVSWYQQTPGQGLQFLFEYFSETQRNKGNFPGRFSGRQFSNSRSEMNVSTLELGDSALYLCASSWTGGGGANVLTFGAGSRLTVL.